This T cell receptor (beta chain) was identified in a study of T-cell memory formation after mild COVID-19. Findings and caveats of the study: Proof of SARS-CoV-2 specificity was absent for the second-wave clones that crested on day 37. CD4+ contracting clones were found mainly in CM and EM, and CD8+ ones in EMRA.

This clonotype has a handful of counts. What it binds is not known. Barcoded TCR alpha and TCR beta cDNA libraries with UMIs came from 5'RACE using constant-segment primers. TCRdb analysed the 5' RACE reads with MiXCR anew, one entry per CDR3 protein. The sample shows roughly 400,000 distinct CDR3 sequences, approximately 19% of them seen only once. Trimming shortened V by 0 bases and J by 2 bases, and 13 bases separated the two germline ends. Germline V lookup: CDR1 MNHEY, CDR2 SVGAGI. The CDR3 extends over 17 amino acids. The specimen was PBMCs or a T cell subset sorted from them (not recorded which). The gene calls are TRBV6-5 and TRBJ2-2; D ambiguous. This sequence originates from a man between 18 and 35 years old who had mild COVID-19 (a few samples of this study predate the infection). Cell type and time point are not known. The CDR3 nucleotides are TGTGCCAGCAGTTACTCGTGGCAGATACTAAACACCGGGGAGCTGTTTTTT. Translating it yields CASSYSWQILNTGELFF.